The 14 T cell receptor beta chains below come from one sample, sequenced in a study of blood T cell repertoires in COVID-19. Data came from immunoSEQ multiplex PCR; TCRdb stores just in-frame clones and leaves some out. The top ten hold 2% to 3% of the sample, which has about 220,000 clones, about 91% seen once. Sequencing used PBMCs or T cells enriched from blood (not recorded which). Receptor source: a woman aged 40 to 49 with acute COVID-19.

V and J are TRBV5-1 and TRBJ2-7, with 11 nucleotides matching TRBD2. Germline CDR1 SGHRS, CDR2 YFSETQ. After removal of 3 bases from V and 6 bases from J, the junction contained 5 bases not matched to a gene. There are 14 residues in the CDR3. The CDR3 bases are TGCGCCAGCAGCTATAGCGGGAGGGCCTCCGAGCAGTACGTC. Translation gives CASSYSGRASEQYV.

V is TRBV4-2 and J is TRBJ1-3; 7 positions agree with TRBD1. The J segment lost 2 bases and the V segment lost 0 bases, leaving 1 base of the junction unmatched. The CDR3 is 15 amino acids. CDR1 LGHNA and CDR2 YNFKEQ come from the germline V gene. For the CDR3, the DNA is TGTGCCAGCAGCCAAGAAGGGGGCGCTGGAAACACCATATATTTT. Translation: CASSQEGGAGNTIYF.

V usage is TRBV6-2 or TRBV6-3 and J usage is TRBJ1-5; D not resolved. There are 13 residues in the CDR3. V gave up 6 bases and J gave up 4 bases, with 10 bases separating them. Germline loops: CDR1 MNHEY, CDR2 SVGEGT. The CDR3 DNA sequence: TGTGCCAGCAGCCGCACGGGGAATCAGCCCCAGCATTTT. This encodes CASSRTGNQPQHF.

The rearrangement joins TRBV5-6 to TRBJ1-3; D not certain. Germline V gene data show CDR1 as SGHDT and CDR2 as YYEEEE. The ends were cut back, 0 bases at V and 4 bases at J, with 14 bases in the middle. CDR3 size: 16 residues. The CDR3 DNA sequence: TGTGCCAGCAGCTTGGGGTGGTTTGGCACAGGAAACACCATATATTTT. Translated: CASSLGWFGTGNTIYF.

CDR3 nucleotide sequence: TGTGCCACCAGCAGAGGACAGGGGAACACTGAAGCTTTCTTT. Amino acid sequence: CATSRGQGNTEAFF. The gene calls are TRBV15 and TRBJ1-1; 7 nucleotides agree with TRBD1. Germline trimming cut 1 base from V and 1 base from J; bases unmatched to any gene: 0. The length of the CDR3 is 14 residues. Germline V lookup: CDR1 LNHNV, CDR2 YYDKDF (reference sequence). Full variable domain (outside the CDR3, taken from reference TRBV15 and TRBJ1-1): DAMVIQNPRYQVTQFGKPVTLSCSQTLNHNVMYWYQQKSSQAPKLLFHYYDKDFNNEADTPDNFQSRRPNTSFCFLDIRSPGLGDTAMYLCATSRGQGNTEAFFGQGTRLTVV.

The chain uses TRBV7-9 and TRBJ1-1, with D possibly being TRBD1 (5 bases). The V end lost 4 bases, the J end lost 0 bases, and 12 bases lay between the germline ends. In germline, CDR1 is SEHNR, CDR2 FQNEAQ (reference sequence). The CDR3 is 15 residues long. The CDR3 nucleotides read TGTGCCAGCAGCTACAGGATAGGGGTGAACACTGAAGCTTTCTTT. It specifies CASSYRIGVNTEAFF.

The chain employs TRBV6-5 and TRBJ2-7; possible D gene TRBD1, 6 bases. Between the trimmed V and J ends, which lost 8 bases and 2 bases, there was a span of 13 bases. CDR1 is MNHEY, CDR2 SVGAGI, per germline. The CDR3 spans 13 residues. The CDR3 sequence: CASGQGFTYEQYV. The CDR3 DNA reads TGTGCCAGCGGCCAGGGGTTCACCTACGAGCAGTACGTC.

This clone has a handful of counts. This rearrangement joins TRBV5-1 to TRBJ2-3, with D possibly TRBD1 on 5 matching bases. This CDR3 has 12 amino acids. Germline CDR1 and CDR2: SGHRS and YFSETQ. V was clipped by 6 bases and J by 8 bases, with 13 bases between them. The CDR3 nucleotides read TGCGCCAGCACCCTCAGGGTCGGTACGCAGTATTTT. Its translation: CASTLRVGTQYF.

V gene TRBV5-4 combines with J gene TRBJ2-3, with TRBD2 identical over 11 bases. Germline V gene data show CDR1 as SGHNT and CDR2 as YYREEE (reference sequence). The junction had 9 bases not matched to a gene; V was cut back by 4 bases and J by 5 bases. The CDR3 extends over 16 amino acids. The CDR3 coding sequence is TGTGCCAGCAGCCAGACTAGCGGGACCCCCAAAGATACGCAGTATTTT. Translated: CASSQTSGTPKDTQYF.

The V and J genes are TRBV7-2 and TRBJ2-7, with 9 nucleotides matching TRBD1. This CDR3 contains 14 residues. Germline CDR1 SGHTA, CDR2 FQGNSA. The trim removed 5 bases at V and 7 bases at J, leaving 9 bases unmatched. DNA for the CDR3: TGTGCCAGCAGCACGGACAGGGGTTCTAGGGAGCAGTACTTC. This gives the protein CASSTDRGSREQYF.

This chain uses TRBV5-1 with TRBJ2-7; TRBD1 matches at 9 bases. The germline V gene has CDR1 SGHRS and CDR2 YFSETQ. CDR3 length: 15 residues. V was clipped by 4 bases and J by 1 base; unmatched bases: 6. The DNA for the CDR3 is TGCGCCAGCAGCCCCCAGGGACAGGGATCCTACGAGCAGTACGTC. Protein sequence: CASSPQGQGSYEQYV.

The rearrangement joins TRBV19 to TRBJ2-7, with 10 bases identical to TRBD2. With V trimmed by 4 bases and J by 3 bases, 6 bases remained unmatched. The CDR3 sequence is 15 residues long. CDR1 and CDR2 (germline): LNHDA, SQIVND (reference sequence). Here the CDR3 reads CASSTTSGRIYEQYV. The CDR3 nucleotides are TGTGCCAGTAGTACGACTAGCGGGCGCATCTACGAGCAGTACGTC.

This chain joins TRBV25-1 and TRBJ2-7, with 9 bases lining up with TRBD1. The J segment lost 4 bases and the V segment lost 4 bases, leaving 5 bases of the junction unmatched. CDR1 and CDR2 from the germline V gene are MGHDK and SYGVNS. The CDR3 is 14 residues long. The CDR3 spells CASSAFGQGYEQYF. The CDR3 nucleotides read TGTGCCAGCAGTGCCTTTGGACAGGGGTACGAGCAGTACTTC.

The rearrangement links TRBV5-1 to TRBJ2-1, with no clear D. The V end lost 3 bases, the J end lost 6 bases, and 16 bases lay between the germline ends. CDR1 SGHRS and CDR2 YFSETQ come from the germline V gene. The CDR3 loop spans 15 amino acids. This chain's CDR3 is CASSSPGAELNEQFF. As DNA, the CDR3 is TGCGCCAGCAGCTCGCCGGGTGCGGAACTCAATGAGCAGTTCTTC.